This T cell receptor beta chain is from a study of Ad26.COV2.S vaccination and SARS-CoV-2 variants. Study background: Doses of Ad26.COV2.S were injected into muscle once or twice, 56 days apart.

Per the germline V gene, CDR1 is LGHNA and CDR2 is YNFKEQ. The germline V and J ends were trimmed by 2 bases and 0 bases, with 8 bases remaining between them. CDR3 length equals 15 residues. The assay was immunoSEQ multiplex PCR, and TCRdb's table has in-frame clones only and misses some. The sample shows about 440,000 clones, about 90% of them seen only once. Treatment specified: 15 to 20 received Ad26.COV2.S at low or high dose, single or two shots; roughly 5 received placebo; per-sample allocation not given. The investigators took samples on day 63 after the first vaccine or placebo injection. Study-wide points: Analytic work on TCR breadth and depth might have understated the full extent of total T cell responses. Relative to placebo recipients, vaccine recipients exhibited elevated spike-specific TCR breadth.

On this clone: Its antigen is as yet unknown.

This material consisted of peripheral blood, taken in a trial of Ad26.COV2.S vaccine versus placebo. V usage is TRBV4-2 and J usage is TRBJ2-1; D gene ambiguous. The TCR was taken from a person aged 18-65 years who received the Ad26.COV2.S COVID-19 vaccine or a placebo. This CDR3 is CASSQITSSYNEQFF. DNA of the CDR3: TGTGCCAGCAGCCAAATTACGAGCTCCTACAATGAGCAGTTCTTC.